One and the same sample provided the 16 T cell receptor beta chains below, sequenced in a study of somatic mutations in cytotoxic T cells in rheumatoid arthritis. Repertoires were generated with immunoSEQ multiplex PCR, while TCRdb's copy carries only in-frame clones and drops some. The repertoire consists of 8,500 to 13,000 clones, with more than 65% occurring once and the leading ten covering around 35%. The source material was CD8+ T cells sorted from blood. The receptors stem from an adult with rheumatoid arthritis.

The chain has TRBV21-1 and TRBJ2-7. TRBV21-1 is a known pseudogene. The CDR3 sequence is 16 residues long. In nucleotides, the CDR3 is TGTGCCAGCAGCTCGAACTCCGGGACCCGGGGCTACGAGCAGTACTTC. Translating gives CASSSNSGTRGYEQYF.

This clone has just a few counts. The rearrangement uses TRBV18 and TRBJ2-5; no definite D call. Germline loops: CDR1 KGHSH, CDR2 LQKENI. The CDR3 extends over 14 amino acids. V was pared by 5 bases and J by 0 bases, with 10 bases between. CDR3 DNA: TGTGCCAGCTCAGACACGGTGTACCAAGAGACCCAGTACTTC. It encodes CASSDTVYQETQYF.

CDR3 nucleotide sequence: TGTGCCAGCAGTTACGACAGGGGGGGCGGCTACACCTTC. Translated: CASSYDRGGGYTF. The rearrangement links TRBV6-4 to TRBJ1-2, with 9 bases aligning to TRBD1. J was trimmed by 8 bases and V by 5 bases; bases with no gene match: 6. Germline V gene sequence: CDR1 MRHNA, CDR2 SNTAGT. This CDR3 contains 13 residues.

This chain links TRBV7-3 with TRBJ2-2; 7 nucleotides agree with TRBD2. Losses at the gene ends were 5 bases for V and 7 bases for J; bases not matched to a gene: 13. The CDR3 is made up of 16 amino acids. Germline V gene lookup returns CDR1 SGHTA and CDR2 FQGTGA. This chain's CDR3 is CASSHGLLRGSGELFF. CDR3 DNA sequence: TGTGCCAGCAGCCACGGCCTTTTGCGGGGGAGCGGGGAGCTGTTTTTT.

This clone was detected a few times. The V gene is TRBV2, the J gene TRBJ2-5; 11 positions match TRBD2. Unmatched junction bases numbered 11, after V lost 6 bases and J lost 2 bases. The CDR3 runs to 17 residues. Looked up from germline, CDR1 is SNHLY and CDR2 is FYNNEI. The CDR3 protein is CASRGIAGGFNQETQYF. The CDR3 coding sequence is TGTGCCAGCAGGGGGATAGCGGGGGGGTTTAATCAAGAGACCCAGTACTTC.

This chain connects TRBV6-1 to TRBJ2-6, with 8 bases lining up with TRBD1. This CDR3 is 15 amino acids long. V shed 7 bases and J 9 bases; nucleotides not matched to a gene: 11. Germline CDR1 and CDR2: MNHNS and SASEGT. In DNA, the CDR3 is TGTGCCAGCATAAGTTGGACAGGGCAAATCAACGTCCTGACTTTC. This gives the protein CASISWTGQINVLTF.

This clone was found a few times. The chain joins TRBV28 to TRBJ1-6; a possible D gene is TRBD1 (6 bases). Looked up from germline, CDR1 is MDHEN and CDR2 is SYDVKM. Trimming left V 8 bases short and J 4 bases short, with 9 bases between. The CDR3 has 13 residues. The CDR3, as DNA: TGTGCCAGCGGGAGGGGGTATAATTCACCCCTCCACTTT. Translation: CASGRGYNSPLHF.

The V and J genes are TRBV9 and TRBJ2-1, with TRBD2 identical over 10 bases. The germline CDR1 and CDR2 sequences are SGDLS and YYNGEE. This CDR3 has 14 residues. Germline trimming cut 2 bases from V and 8 bases from J; bases unmatched to any gene: 4. This chain's CDR3 is CASSVSGGYYEQFF. Written as DNA, the CDR3 is TGTGCCAGCAGCGTTAGCGGGGGGTACTATGAGCAGTTCTTC. Full variable domain (outside the CDR3, taken from reference TRBV9 and TRBJ2-1): DSGVTQTPKHLITATGQRVTLRCSPRSGDLSVYWYQQSLDQGLQFLIQYYNGEERAKGNILERFSAQQFPDLHSELNLSSLELGDSALYFCASSVSGGYYEQFFGPGTRLTVL.

This clone was detected only once. V usage is TRBV2 and J usage is TRBJ1-4, with 8 nucleotides matching TRBD1. The CDR3 totals 13 residues. The germline gives CDR1 SNHLY, CDR2 FYNNEI. The V gene end was trimmed by 6 bases and the J gene end by 7 bases; junction bases not matched to a gene: 4. In DNA form, the CDR3 reads TGTGCCAGCAGGTTAGGGACAGGTGAAAAACTGTTTTTT. Translation: CASRLGTGEKLFF.

This chain uses TRBV5-1 with TRBJ2-3, with 7 bases identical to TRBD1. The CDR3 is made up of 16 amino acids. The germline V gene encodes CDR1 SGHRS and CDR2 YFSETQ. The V and J ends lost 0 bases and 1 base, in that order; junction bases with no gene match: 5. The CDR3 DNA is TGCGCCAGCAGCTTGGGGTACAGGGGTCGCACAGATACGCAGTATTTT. Translating it yields CASSLGYRGRTDTQYF.

This clone was seen a handful of times. This chain links TRBV28 with TRBJ1-1; a weak D match, TRBD1 (6 bases). CDR1 is MDHEN and CDR2 is SYDVKM in the germline V gene. Trimming took off 4 bases at V and 1 base at J, with 16 bases between the two ends. The CDR3 has 16 residues. The CDR3 bases are TGTGCCAGCAGTTCGAGATGGTCGACAGGGAACACTGAAGCTTTCTTT. Its protein is CASSSRWSTGNTEAFF.

This clone was seen only a few times. The chain carries TRBV28 and TRBJ1-2, with 8 bases identical to TRBD1. CDR3 size: 18 residues. Germline CDR1 is MDHEN and CDR2 is SYDVKM. Trimming took 3 bases from V and 2 from J; bases not matched to a gene: 14. The CDR3 DNA reads as TGTGCCAGCAGTTTCCCCGGGACAGGAGAATTCCTAAACTATGGCTACACCTTC. Translating it yields CASSFPGTGEFLNYGYTF.

This chain links TRBV27 with TRBJ1-6; D unresolved. Germline values: CDR1 MNHEY, CDR2 SMNVEV (reference sequence). The CDR3 contains 12 residues. V shed 3 bases and J shed 8 bases, with 5 bases lying between them. The CDR3: CASSFSDSPLHF. The CDR3 nucleotides are TGTGCCAGCAGTTTTTCGGATTCACCCCTCCACTTT.

The chain joins TRBV14 to TRBJ1-4; D is perhaps TRBD1 (5 bases). Germline V gene data show CDR1 as SGHDN and CDR2 as FVKESK. The CDR3 extends over 16 amino acids. V lost 1 base, J lost 5 bases, and 14 bases lay in between. CDR3 nucleotide sequence: TGTGCCAGCAGCCAAGGGGTTGACAGTCACAATGAAAAACTGTTTTTT. Its translation: CASSQGVDSHNEKLFF.

The genes are TRBV6-1 and TRBJ1-5; D gene uncertain. V gave up 3 bases and J gave up 7 bases, with 4 bases separating them. The germline V gene has CDR1 MNHNS and CDR2 SASEGT. CDR3 length: 11 amino acids. This CDR3 reads CASSEGQPQHF. The DNA for the CDR3 is TGTGCCAGCAGTGAGGGGCAGCCCCAGCATTTT.

The rearrangement joins TRBV9 to TRBJ2-3; 8 bases match TRBD2. The CDR3 consists of 18 residues. CDR1 and CDR2 from the germline V gene are SGDLS and YYNGEE. The trim removed 0 bases at V and 0 bases at J, leaving 9 bases unmatched. For the CDR3, the DNA is TGTGCCAGCAGCGTAGCAAGCGGGGGTCTTCCTAGCACAGATACGCAGTATTTT. Amino acids: CASSVASGGLPSTDTQYF. Based on the CDR3 plus reference TRBV9 and TRBJ2-3, the full variable domain is DSGVTQTPKHLITATGQRVTLRCSPRSGDLSVYWYQQSLDQGLQFLIQYYNGEERAKGNILERFSAQQFPDLHSELNLSSLELGDSALYFCASSVASGGLPSTDTQYFGPGTRLTVL.